This T cell receptor (beta chain) was sequenced for a study of T-cell memory formation after mild COVID-19. Study-level points and caveats: CD4+ clones that contracted lay mainly in CM and EM; CD8+ ones lay in EMRA. Clones from the second wave (peaking day 37) had unconfirmed SARS-CoV-2 specificity. Within pre-infection memory, some responding clones were found, suggesting cross-reactive memory joined.

A note on this clonotype: Its antigen remains unidentified.

TCRdb passed the 5' RACE reads through MiXCR, listing each CDR3 protein once. The data contain approximately 260,000 distinct CDR3 sequences, around 15% of them singletons. In germline, CDR1 is MGHDK, CDR2 SYGVNS. V was trimmed by 6 bases and J by 5 bases, leaving 11 bases between them. The CDR3 length is 13 residues. The TCR sequence derives from a man younger than 30 who had mild COVID-19 (a few samples of this study predate the infection). Cell type and time point are not known. The J gene is TRBJ2-1, the V gene TRBV25-1; a possible D gene is TRBD2 (6 bases). The sample taken for sequencing was PBMCs or a T cell subset sorted from them (not recorded which). CDR3 protein: CASSQLADNEQFF. The CDR3, as DNA: TGTGCCAGCAGCCAGTTAGCGGACAATGAGCAGTTCTTC. Filled out from reference TRBV25-1 and TRBJ2-1, the complete variable domain reads EADIYQTPRYLVIGTGKKITLECSQTMGHDKMYWYQQDPGMELHLIHYSYGVNSTEKGDLSSESTVSRIRTEHFPLTLESARPSHTSQYLCASSQLADNEQFFGPGTRLTVL.